Described below is a single TCR beta chain sequence and its context. Its target is unknown. TCR beta VDJ combinations and CDR3 sequences were profiled from genomic DNA. TCRdb re-derived calls from the reads in MiXCR, one entry per CDR3 protein. The sample contains hundreds of thousands of distinct CDR3 sequences, around three fifths of which appear only once. Trimming removed 0 bases from V and 4 bases from J, with 10 bases in between. The CDR3 is made up of 14 amino acids. Germline V CDR1 and CDR2: SGHKS, YYEKEE (reference sequence). The record originates from a study of CD8+CD57+ T cells in acquired aplastic anemia. Study details: Mean yield of DNA from sorted CD4+ and CD8+ cells was approximately 3 ug. Findings and limits, study-wide: A significant difference in CD8+ Simpson's diversity between patients and controls was not found. Some 28 sequences, all CD8+ CDR3, were shared between patients and controls.

The sequencing sample was made of sorted CD4+, CD8+, or CD8+CD57+ T cells (not recorded which) from PBMCs. The V and J genes are TRBV5-5 and TRBJ1-1; no clear D gene. This clonotype originated in a human donor with severe aplastic anemia or a healthy control (not recorded which). The CDR3 loop is CASSLGPSGTEAFF. The CDR3 DNA sequence: TGTGCCAGCAGCTTGGGACCTTCGGGCACTGAAGCTTTCTTT. The full variable domain, with the rest looked up from reference TRBV5-5 and TRBJ1-1, is DAGVTQSPTHLIKTRGQQVTLRCSPISGHKSVSWYQQVLGQGPQFIFQYYEKEERGRGNFPDRFSARQFPNYSSELNVNALLLGDSALYLCASSLGPSGTEAFFGQGTRLTVV.